This TCR beta chain was captured in a study of blood T cells in healthy people across ages. Together with a sample-barcoded 5' primer, a J-beta primer mix was included in a second PCR lasting roughly 6 to 12 cycles. Via MiXCR, TCRdb re-called the 5' RACE reads, giving one row per CDR3 protein. Of some 1,500,000 distinct CDR3 sequences in the sample, approximately 39% were seen once. The CDR3 consists of 15 residues. Germline V gene lookup returns CDR1 SNHLY and CDR2 FYNNEI. The source material was blood. The sequence was obtained from a woman aged 18-29 years in good health. The V gene is TRBV2, the J gene TRBJ2-4, with 12 bases that match TRBD2. The DNA end favors TRBJ2-7, so the J call may be wrong. CDR3 coding DNA: TGTGCCAGCAGTGAAAGACTAGCGGGAGTAGGCGAGCAGTACTTC. Its protein product is CASSERLAGVGEQYF.